The 13 T cell receptor beta chains below were found in one sample sequenced in a study of blood T cell repertoires in COVID-19. Repertoires were generated with immunoSEQ multiplex PCR, while TCRdb's copy carries only in-frame clones and drops some. The table records 350,000 to 450,000 clones, approximately 91% of them present only once. Input material: peripheral blood. These receptors all come from a woman in her forties with COVID-19, enrolled during active disease.

This clone has only one observation. The chain employs TRBV6-4 and TRBJ2-1, with 9 bases fitting TRBD2. V lost 6 bases to trimming and J lost 0 bases; unmatched junction nucleotides: 15. This CDR3 is 19 amino acids long. CDR1 MRHNA and CDR2 SNTAGT come from the germline V gene. The CDR3 loop is CASRRVAGGAPSSYNEQFF. In nucleotides, the CDR3 is TGTGCCAGCAGGCGCGTGGCGGGGGGGGCCCCTAGCTCCTACAATGAGCAGTTCTTC.

The chain joins TRBV14 to TRBJ1-6; D not certain. Germline V CDR1 and CDR2: SGHDN, FVKESK. The CDR3 length is 17 residues. Trimming left V 2 bases short and J 3 bases short, with 14 bases between. CDR3 sequence reads: CASSQIAGIHYNSPLHF. The DNA for the CDR3 is TGTGCCAGCAGCCAAATAGCCGGGATTCACTATAATTCACCCCTCCACTTT.

The V and J genes are TRBV4-2 and TRBJ1-4; 9 bases are a match to TRBD1. V was clipped by 5 bases and J by 2 bases; unmatched bases: 9. This CDR3 region has 17 residues. The germline V gene encodes CDR1 LGHNA and CDR2 YNFKEQ. CDR3 sequence reads: CASSNLGQGTTNEKLFF. The CDR3 DNA follows: TGTGCCAGCAGCAACCTTGGACAGGGGACGACTAATGAAAAACTGTTTTTT.

The chain combines TRBV28 with TRBJ1-2; 7 bases agree with TRBD1. V shed 2 bases, J shed 8 bases, and the junction held 11 bases outside the gene matches. The length of the CDR3 is 15 residues. Germline loops: CDR1 MDHEN, CDR2 SYDVKM. CDR3 sequence: CASSLRDRVPRGYTF. CDR3 sequence (DNA): TGTGCCAGCAGTTTACGTGACAGGGTACCGAGGGGCTACACCTTC.

The chain links TRBV7-9 to TRBJ1-1, with TRBD1 matching 11 bases. Germline lookup yields CDR1 SEHNR and CDR2 FQNEAQ (reference sequence). The V gene end was trimmed by 8 bases and the J gene end by 4 bases; junction bases not matched to a gene: 3. This CDR3 is 13 amino acids long. DNA for the CDR3: TGTGCCAGCCAGGGGACAGGGGGCACTGAAGCTTTCTTT. This encodes CASQGTGGTEAFF.

The V and J genes are TRBV29-1 and TRBJ2-7, with TRBD2 as a possible D gene (5 bases). The CDR3 extends over 15 amino acids. Germline CDR1 and CDR2: SQVTM and ANQGSEA. V shed 4 bases and J shed 6 bases, with 22 bases lying between them. The CDR3 protein is CSVVTMKTPEGEQYF. As DNA, the CDR3 is TGCAGCGTTGTCACCATGAAGACTCCTGAGGGCGAGCAGTACTTC.

This clone was found a few times. The chain couples TRBV29-1 to TRBJ1-2; no firm D call. Germline V gene data show CDR1 as SQVTM and CDR2 as ANQGSEA. V was shortened by 1 base and J by 7 bases, with 13 bases between the two germline ends. This CDR3 has 13 amino acids. The CDR3 sequence: CSVEGEKVFGYTF. In nucleotides, the CDR3 is TGCAGCGTTGAAGGGGAGAAGGTCTTTGGCTACACCTTC.

The chain combines TRBV12-3 or TRBV12-4 with TRBJ2-1; D unclear. The CDR3 has 12 amino acids. V lost 4 bases, J lost 7 bases, and 8 bases lay in between. CDR3 loop: CASSSRLNEQFF. The DNA of the CDR3 is TGTGCCAGCAGTTCCCGGTTGAATGAGCAGTTCTTC.

This sequence joins TRBV19 and TRBJ2-6, with TRBD2 matching 7 bases. Germline values: CDR1 LNHDA, CDR2 SQIVND (reference sequence). V was pared by 6 bases and J by 3 bases, with 5 bases of the junction left unmatched. The CDR3 covers 15 residues. The CDR3 sequence: CASRVRGVGANVLTF. CDR3 DNA sequence: TGTGCCAGTAGGGTCCGGGGGGTTGGGGCCAACGTCCTGACTTTC. The variable domain in full, with the rest retrieved from reference TRBV19 and TRBJ2-6, is DGGITQSPKYLFRKEGQNVTLSCEQNLNHDAMYWYRQDPGQGLRLIYYSQIVNDFQKGDIAEGYSVSREKKESFPLTVTSAQKNPTAFYLCASRVRGVGANVLTFGAGSRLTVL.

This rearrangement joins TRBV28 to TRBJ1-1; 8 bases are a match to TRBD1. This CDR3 has 16 residues. V lost 4 bases and J lost 4; bases outside the gene matches: 11. The germline V gene encodes CDR1 MDHEN and CDR2 SYDVKM. The CDR3 DNA follows: TGTGCCAGCAGTTCCGACCGGACAGGGTGGGCCACTGAAGCTTTCTTT. The encoded protein is CASSSDRTGWATEAFF.

This chain connects TRBV27 to TRBJ1-5; D call uncertain. This CDR3 is 18 amino acids long. Trimming left V 5 bases short and J 0 bases short, with 20 bases between. Germline CDR1 MNHEY, CDR2 SMNVEV (reference sequence). The CDR3 region is CASSPGGIDYYSNQPQHF. The CDR3 DNA is TGTGCCAGCAGTCCCGGCGGCATCGATTATTATAGCAATCAGCCCCAGCATTTT.

J is TRBJ1-1 and V is TRBV9; D is possibly TRBD1 (5 bases). The CDR3 spans 15 residues. Deletions cut 0 bases from V and 4 bases from J, with 13 bases between. Germline V gene lookup returns CDR1 SGDLS and CDR2 YYNGEE. Here the CDR3 reads CASSVAGGTATEAFF. The CDR3 nucleotides are TGTGCCAGCAGCGTAGCTGGGGGGACGGCCACTGAAGCTTTCTTT.

The V gene is TRBV28, the J gene TRBJ1-2; TRBD1 is a possible D gene (5 bases). The germline gives CDR1 MDHEN, CDR2 SYDVKM. This CDR3 contains 16 residues. Deletions cut 6 bases from V and 8 bases from J, with 25 bases between. The CDR3 coding sequence is TGTGCCAGCAGCCGCGCTGGAGACCCAGGGTTTCTCGGCTACACCTTC. Protein product: CASSRAGDPGFLGYTF.